This T cell receptor (beta chain) was obtained from a study of blood T cell repertoires in COVID-19 (TCRdb year 2020). A note on the overall study: Samples from collaborators originated in the United States, Italy and Spain and spanned both the acute and convalescent phases of COVID-19. Where HLA class I and class II types were available, the types were taken from metadata supplied by the sample provider, not from assay-based typing. Deeply sampled blood TCRbeta repertoires from subjects exposed to, actively infected with, or recovered from COVID-19 were included in the dataset. A de-identified subject ID, COVID-19 status, age in years and sex were almost always included in the sample metadata. The material from the prospective study consisted of cDNA or gDNA derived from T cells, B-cell-depleted T cells, or PBMCs. A freely available public database, intended as a resource for researchers studying the immune response to SARS-CoV-2, is where the repertoires were released. Samples were obtained from the ongoing ImmuneRACE study (first 160 participants) and from roughly 1,300 subjects provided by 6 global collaborators.

From cysteine to phenylalanine, the CDR3 is 13 amino acids long. This entry keeps only the CDR3 DNA: 39 bases, framed from base 1. Trimming removed 5 bases from V and 1 base from J, leaving 8 bases between the germline ends. Per the germline V gene (reference sequence), LGHDT is the CDR1 and YNNKEL is the CDR2. What the authors observed across the whole study: How much clinical and demographic metadata was included differed by source and by participant, and the metadata was provided uncurated.

On this clone: This receptor's antigen is unknown. Qualities for individual bases were not recorded, and no much larger clone is one base off.

The immunoSEQ Assay, a bias-controlled multiplex PCR, was used to amplify TCRbeta CDR3 regions from genomic DNA. Per the authors' processing: The number of nucleated cells in each sample was estimated from the amplification of reference gene primers within the assay. Sequence reads were collapsed and filtered to measure the absolute abundance of every unique TCRbeta CDR3 rearrangement. For each sample, productive Simpson clonality was calculated as the square root of Simpson's diversity index across productive rearrangements. TCRdb took this table from immuneACCESS and kept in-frame rearrangements with V and J called. Such tables lack part of the clones; where checked against another copy, unresolved V genes explain under half of the gap, and the rest is unexplained. The D gene and trimming were derived from the DNA, and the V and J assignments and clone size from that table. The sample table holds fewer than 200,000 clones, of which around 85% were seen once. Roughly 8.2% of the sample goes to the ten largest clones.

Each collaborating institution followed its own protocols to collect whole blood in K2EDTA tubes. Collaborator samples were shipped for TCRbeta analysis as frozen whole blood, isolated PBMCs, or DNA extracted from either sample type. The sequenced sample consisted of peripheral blood. The sequence joins TRBV3-1 (or the pseudogene TRBV3-2) to TRBJ1-1; the D gene is perhaps TRBD1, on 5 matching bases. The source of this sequence is a woman in her sixties with acute or convalescent COVID-19. The CDR3 reads CASSFGQNTEAFF. The sequenced DNA is TGTGCCAGCAGCTTTGGACAGAACACTGAAGCTTTCTTT.